This TCR beta chain is drawn from a study of cytomegalovirus exposure and HLA in healthy donors. Whole-study findings and limits: Within a later analysis, the majority of CMV-associated TCR beta chains appeared HLA-restricted. TRBV6-2, TRBV6-3 and some other V segments were excluded as indistinguishable.

This CDR3 comprises 11 residues. V shed 5 bases and J shed 8 bases, with 9 bases lying between them. The germline gives CDR1 SEHNR, CDR2 FQNEAQ (reference sequence). As regards this clone: Its antigen is still unknown.

The study ran its PCR with 60 Vbeta and 13 Jbeta primers. Data came from immunoSEQ multiplex PCR; TCRdb stores just in-frame clones and leaves some out. The sample yields over 100,000 clones, approximately 70% seen once. Material: PBMCs. The chain combines TRBV7-9 with TRBJ1-2, with D unresolved. This receptor was identified in a man aged 18 to 35 in good health and CMV-seronegative. CDR3 region: CASSPDSGYTF. In nucleotides, the CDR3 is TGTGCCAGCAGCCCCGACTCCGGCTACACCTTC.